Detailed here is one TCR beta chain. Frequency classes this clonotype as medium-sized (0.01 to 0.1%); no count is given. Its antigen specificity is not known. Via the germline V gene (reference sequence), CDR1 is PRHDT and CDR2 FYEKMQ. There are 16 amino acids in the CDR3, from cysteine to phenylalanine inclusive. This entry has no DNA. The data stem from a study of T cell clusters in autoimmune cytopenias (dated by TCRdb to between 2019 and 2020). For context, the study as a whole: A mean age of around 50 years and a median age of around 58 years were recorded for the healthy donor controls, of whom about half of the roughly 45 were female. Repertoires from autoimmune hepatitis patients were compared with those of about two dozen healthy donors matched for age and sex. TRB sequencing reached a median depth of about 52,000 reads per sample and yielded a median of about 2,500 distinct TRB clonotypes per sample. In autoimmune cytopenia patients, peripheral blood TRB and IGH repertoires were sequenced during active disease and over treatment follow-up, together with healthy, CLL and autoimmune hepatitis controls. The study was designed to test whether a disease-specific immune repertoire signature usable as a blood-based biomarker is carried by autoimmune cytopenia patients. For primary cytopenia, roughly 25 age-matched healthy donors were used as controls, and for secondary cytopenia, more than 13 age-matched CLL patients were used as controls. Broad study findings and their caveats: GLIPH results suggested that primary autoimmune cytopenia patients were missing physiological T cell clusters, with 51 clusters found only in healthy donors compared with 17 found only in patients. Compared with active autoimmune hepatitis patients, healthy donors had almost three times as many exclusive TRB clusters, a finding consistent with an autoimmunity-wide signature. In the comparison of secondary cytopenia with CLL, the cluster-lack signature was not observed, apparently because the dominant lymphoma-associated repertoire masked the signature. The T cell clusters were defined in silico only, and their functional role remained to be validated experimentally. TRB repertoire shifts, with less even repertoires in secondary cytopenia and CLL, mostly reflected lymphoma bias rather than autoimmunity.

Per sample, approximately 270 ng of peripheral blood genomic DNA, approximately 41,000 genome equivalents, was used for TRB amplification. TRB rearrangements were amplified by multiplex PCR using a touch-down protocol with TRB-A and TRB-B primer pools mixed in one tube. Illumina adapters and sample indices were added to the amplicons through two consecutive PCR reactions performed with Phusion HS II polymerase. The amplicons were gel-purified using the NucleoSpin Gel and PCR Clean-up kit, after which quantification was performed by Qubit and quality was checked on an Agilent 2100 Bioanalyzer. Sequencing of the libraries was done on an Illumina MiSeq with 600-cycle, single-indexed, paired-end runs. The source study handled its data this way. TRB reads were aligned and assembled with MiXCR version 2.1.12 using the default MiXCR reference library. A clone was defined by each unique CDR3 nucleotide sequence, and the analysis included only productive sequences with two or more reads. Alpha-parameterized diversity profiles (alpha 0 to 5), including the Shannon (alpha 1) and Simpson (alpha 2) indices, were computed with an R script to assess repertoire diversity. The tcR package was used to compute combinatorial TRB VJ usage, and cohorts were compared on this usage by principal component analysis with ade4. GLIPH was used to cluster TCRbeta CDR3s in pairs of cohorts matched for age and read depth, and a Wilcoxon test was used to compare cluster frequencies. Following reprocessing of the reads by TCRdb, the data hold one row per CDR3 protein sequence and no DNA is available. It is TCRdb's table, rather than the study itself, that gives the V and J calls and clone size. The sample's table covers about 4,800 distinct CDR3 sequences. The top ten hold around 11% of the sample.

The same specimen was also included in a second study, on T cell repertoires in aging, cancer and after chemotherapy. The second investigation adds: Six donor age groups were covered, ranging from 30 or younger up to 70 or older, and each group contained at least three individuals. Control TCR repertoires from healthy donors were recorded over several months to years, and clear clonal overlap was observed across re-sampling. The complete dataset included 8 million to 9 million TCR reads. Significantly lower blood TCR diversity and higher clonality were observed in untreated patients with hematological or solid cancers than in age-matched healthy donors. In healthy donors, the drop in TCR diversity with age came mainly from a loss of richness, whereas in cancer patients a loss of evenness also played a part. In both cancer cohorts, median generation probability rose over the chemotherapy interval, which suggests that the repertoire was reconstituted through rebound thymic output. It was noted by the authors that conclusions about immunological memory after chemotherapy cannot be drawn from the repertoire data. The study profiled peripheral blood TCR beta repertoires from healthy donors and cancer patients to examine immunoaging and T cell reconstitution after chemotherapy. Alongside 95 healthy donors serving as a reference group, the cohort included roughly 220 cancer patients, of whom more than 90 had hematological cancers and some 130 had solid cancers. TRB sequences were processed with MiXCR versions 2.12 and 3.0.5. Repertoire metrics included Shannon diversity, evenness, clonality (one minus evenness), and alpha-parameterized diversity profiles from alpha 0 to 5. Generation probabilities of clones in paired pre- and post-chemotherapy samples were computed with the IGoR algorithm.

The rearranged chain carries TRBV13 and TRBJ2-1; no DNA is available, so the TRBD2 call from TCRdb remains unchecked. This TCR was sampled from a human donor in good health. Material for sequencing was peripheral blood. CDR3 protein: CASSSLTDTSYNEQFF.